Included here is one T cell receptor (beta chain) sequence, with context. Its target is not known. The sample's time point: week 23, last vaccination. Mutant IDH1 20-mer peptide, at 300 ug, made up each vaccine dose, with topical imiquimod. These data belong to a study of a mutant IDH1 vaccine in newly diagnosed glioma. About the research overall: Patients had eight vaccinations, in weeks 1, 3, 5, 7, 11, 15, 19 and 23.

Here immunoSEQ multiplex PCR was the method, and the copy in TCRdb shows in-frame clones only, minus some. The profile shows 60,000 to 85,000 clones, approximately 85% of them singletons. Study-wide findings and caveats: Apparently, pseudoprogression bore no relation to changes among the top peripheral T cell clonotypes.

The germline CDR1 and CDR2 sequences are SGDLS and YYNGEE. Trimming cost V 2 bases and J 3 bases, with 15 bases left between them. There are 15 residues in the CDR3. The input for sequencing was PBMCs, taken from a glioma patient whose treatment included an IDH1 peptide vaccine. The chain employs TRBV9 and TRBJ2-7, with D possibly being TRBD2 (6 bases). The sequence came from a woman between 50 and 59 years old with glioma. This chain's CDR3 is CASSVPGLPNYEQYF. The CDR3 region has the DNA TGTGCCAGCAGCGTGCCGGGACTTCCGAACTACGAGCAGTACTTC.